The 5 T cell receptor beta chains given below trace back to one sample, sequenced in a study of T cells after yellow fever vaccination. From the 5' RACE reads, TCRdb called clonotypes with MiXCR, one entry per CDR3 protein. The table includes about 340,000 distinct CDR3 sequences, around 12% detected once. The sample consisted of CD4+ T cells sorted from PBMCs, taken 15 days after the yellow fever booster vaccination. The receptors derive from a man aged 18-30 years who received the YFV17D yellow fever vaccine.

DNA of the CDR3: TGTGCCAGCAGCTACCGGGTGGGTGAGCAGTACGTC. This codes for CASSYRVGEQYV. V and J are TRBV6-2 or TRBV6-3 and TRBJ2-7, with D unclear. The V gene lost 6 bases and the J gene lost 7 bases, with 13 bases spanning the gap. The germline V gene encodes CDR1 MNHEY and CDR2 SVGEGT. The CDR3 sequence is 12 residues long.

This clonotype was observed at least ten times. The junction shows a germline mismatch at one end, possibly a read error. The chain joins TRBV5-1 to TRBJ2-1; a possible D gene is TRBD1 (6 bases). Per germline, CDR1 SGHRS and CDR2 YFSETQ. The CDR3 is 11 amino acids. CDR3 protein: CASSLDREQFF. CDR3 bases: TGTGCCAGCAGTCTTGACAGGGAGCAGTTCTTC.

The CDR3 spells CASSDYFSRDNYGYTF. DNA of the CDR3: TGTGCCAGCAGTGACTATTTCTCGAGAGACAACTATGGCTACACCTTC. The chain combines TRBV6-4 with TRBJ1-2, with D unclear. This CDR3 region has 16 residues. Germline V gene data show CDR1 as MRHNA and CDR2 as SNTAGT. V gave up 1 base and J gave up 2 bases, with 14 bases separating them.

The sample holds a few counts of this clonotype. CDR3 protein: CASSRQAGEQYV. The CDR3 DNA reads TGTGCCAGCAGTAGACAGGCGGGCGAGCAGTACGTC. The rearrangement uses TRBV6-1 and TRBJ2-7, with D possibly TRBD1 on 6 matching bases. CDR1 is MNHNS and CDR2 is SASEGT in the germline V gene. Trimming shortened V by 5 bases and J by 6 bases, and 11 bases separated the two germline ends. The CDR3 covers 12 residues.

V gene TRBV7-2 combines with J gene TRBJ1-2; 8 bases are a match to TRBD1. This CDR3 has 15 amino acids. With 5 bases clipped from V and 4 bases from J, the junction kept 9 bases outside the gene matches. From germline, CDR1 is SGHTA and CDR2 FQGNSA. Written as DNA, the CDR3 is TGTGCCAGCAGCCCGGGACAGGCAAGTGGCTATGGCTACACCTTC. Translating gives CASSPGQASGYGYTF. Together with reference TRBV7-2 and TRBJ1-2, the CDR3 gives the full variable domain: GAGVSQSPSNKVTEKGKDVELRCDPISGHTALYWYRQSLGQGLEFLIYFQGNSAPDKSGLPSDRFSAERTGGSVSTLTIQRTQQEDSAVYLCASSPGQASGYGYTFGSGTRLTVV.